A single T cell receptor beta chain is shown here with its context. Its antigen is not known. The sample originates from a study of T cell responses to AZD1222 COVID-19 vaccine. Profiled with immunoSEQ multiplex PCR; TCRdb holds only in-frame clones, not every one. The sample consists of 130,000 or so clones, 92% of them appearing once. Study-wide results and caveats: The sample set comprised mostly white British donors with more females, and clonal diversity was possibly underestimated.

The origin of this receptor is an adult in good health. Sequencing used peripheral blood, obtained on day 0 of AZD1222 vaccination.

This CDR3 reads CASSTKWGRDRTANYGYTF. The DNA for the CDR3 is TGTGCCAGCAGCACTAAATGGGGAAGAGACAGGACAGCTAACTATGGCTACACCTTC. The V gene is TRBV21-1, the J gene TRBJ1-2; no check of the table's D call, TRBD1, against the DNA was made. TRBV21-1 is a listed pseudogene. There are 19 residues in the CDR3.